These 19 T cell receptor beta chains came from one sample sequenced in a study of T cell responses to AZD1222 COVID-19 vaccine. Only in-frame clones appear in the TCRdb table, and some are missing; sequencing was by immunoSEQ multiplex PCR. Of more than 150,000 clones in the sample, 90% were seen once. This specimen consisted of peripheral blood, obtained on day 0 of AZD1222 vaccination. These receptors all come from an adult in good health.

This chain joins TRBV5-4 and TRBJ1-4, with D hard to call. With 0 bases removed from V and 0 bases from J, the gap between germline ends came to 9 bases. The CDR3 runs 16 residues. Looked up from germline, CDR1 is SGHNT and CDR2 is YYREEE (reference sequence). The CDR3 region has the DNA TGTGCCAGCAGCTTGGATACCAGGTCAACTAATGAAAAACTGTTTTTT. Encoded protein: CASSLDTRSTNEKLFF.

V and J are TRBV24-1 and TRBJ2-1; TRBD1 agrees at 9 bases. CDR1 and CDR2 (germline): KGHDR, SFDVKD. The CDR3 is 15 residues long. With 1 base clipped from V and 11 bases from J, the junction kept 8 bases outside the gene matches. As DNA, the CDR3 is TGTGCCACCAGTGATTTAAGGGTTACAGGGGGCAAGCAGTTCTTC. Its protein product is CATSDLRVTGGKQFF.

The V gene is TRBV30, the J gene TRBJ2-2; the D gene is possibly TRBD2 (5 bases). Trimming pared 3 bases from V and 5 bases from J, leaving 16 bases between. The length of the CDR3 is 15 residues. Germline CDR1 and CDR2: GTSNPN and SVGIG (reference sequence). Here the CDR3 DNA reads TGTGCCTGGAGACCCCTCCAACTAGGAACCGGGGAGCTGTTTTTT. It is translated as CAWRPLQLGTGELFF.

V and J are TRBV7-9 and TRBJ1-3; a possible D gene is TRBD1 (5 bases). Trimming took 4 bases from V and 4 from J, leaving 17 bases between them. Germline V gene sequence: CDR1 SEHNR, CDR2 FQNEAQ (reference sequence). This CDR3 has 16 amino acids. The CDR3 nucleotides are TGTGCCAGCAGCTGGGCCGGGGAGGGACGAGGAAACACCATATATTTT. It encodes CASSWAGEGRGNTIYF.

This clone came up once. V is TRBV11-3 and J is TRBJ1-3; D is unclear. The germline CDR1 and CDR2 sequences are SGHNT and YENEEA. V shed 2 bases and J shed 0 bases, with 11 bases lying between them. The CDR3 is 16 residues long. CDR3 region: CASSLRFDLSGNTIYF. The DNA of the CDR3 is TGTGCCAGCAGCTTAAGGTTCGATCTCTCTGGAAACACCATATATTTT. Supplemented by reference TRBV11-3 and TRBJ1-3, the full variable domain reads EAGVVQSPRYKIIEKKQPVAFWCNPISGHNTLYWYLQNLGQGPELLIRYENEEAVDDSQLPKDRFSAERLKGVDSTLKIQPAELGDSAVYLCASSLRFDLSGNTIYFGEGSWLTVV.

V is TRBV2 and J is TRBJ1-3, with D possibly matching TRBD1 (6 bases). CDR1 is SNHLY and CDR2 is FYNNEI in the germline V gene. This CDR3 spans 16 amino acids. V was cut by 6 bases and J by 0 bases, with 15 bases left in between. CDR3 coding DNA: TGTGCCAGCAGCCGCGGGACATCCAGCTCTGGAAACACCATATATTTT. Translating gives CASSRGTSSSGNTIYF.

The chain links TRBV4-1 to TRBJ1-1; D is unclear. The CDR3 runs 15 residues. Deletions cut 4 bases from V and 2 bases from J, with 14 bases between. In germline, CDR1 is MGHRA, CDR2 YSYEKL. CDR3 sequence (DNA): TGCGCCAGCAGCCCCGCGGTGGAGGGCAACACTGAAGCTTTCTTT. Translated, it gives CASSPAVEGNTEAFF.

This chain uses TRBV28 with TRBJ1-2, with 9 positions matching TRBD1. The CDR3 loop spans 13 amino acids. Trimming took 4 bases from V and 8 from J; bases not matched to a gene: 5. Germline loops: CDR1 MDHEN, CDR2 SYDVKM. In DNA, the CDR3 is TGTGCCAGCAGTTACAGGGGGCGGCTGGGCTACACCTTC. Translating gives CASSYRGRLGYTF.

This clone has a single count. V usage is TRBV6-1 and J usage is TRBJ1-2, with D maybe TRBD1 (6 bases). The V and J ends lost 2 bases and 4 bases respectively, with 14 bases between them. The CDR3 runs 15 residues. From germline, CDR1 is MNHNS and CDR2 SASEGT. DNA for the CDR3: TGTGCCAGCAGTGAACGAGGGGGAACGAGCTATGGCTACACCTTC. Protein sequence: CASSERGGTSYGYTF.

The gene calls are TRBV6-2 or TRBV6-3 and TRBJ2-7; D may be TRBD1 (5 bases). CDR3 length equals 15 residues. Trimming stripped 2 bases from V and 1 base from J, with 12 bases between. In germline, CDR1 is MNHEY, CDR2 SVGEGT. CDR3 nucleotide sequence: TGTGCCAGCAGTTACCCCTTTACAGGATCCTACGAGCAGTACTTC. Its translation: CASSYPFTGSYEQYF.

The rearrangement links TRBV2 to TRBJ1-1, with no clear D. Trimming shortened V by 5 bases and J by 8 bases, and 12 bases separated the two germline ends. The CDR3 runs 12 residues. Looked up from germline, CDR1 is SNHLY and CDR2 is FYNNEI. This CDR3 is CASSSSGPEAFF. The CDR3 bases are TGTGCCAGCAGTTCCTCCGGGCCGGAAGCTTTCTTT.

The V gene is TRBV30, the J gene TRBJ1-1; 8 bases fit TRBD1. The CDR3 has 14 residues. CDR1 and CDR2 from the germline V gene are GTSNPN and SVGIG (reference sequence). With 3 bases clipped from V and 8 bases from J, the junction kept 11 bases outside the gene matches. CDR3 region: CAWSPTIRGLEAFF. In DNA, the CDR3 is TGTGCCTGGAGCCCGACGATCAGGGGGCTAGAAGCTTTCTTT.

The chain recombines TRBV24-1 with TRBJ2-7; D gene ambiguous. V was clipped by 6 bases and J by 3 bases, with 11 bases between them. From germline, CDR1 is KGHDR and CDR2 SFDVKD. The CDR3 loop spans 13 amino acids. CDR3 nucleotide sequence: TGTGCCACCAGTTACGGACCGCTCTACGAGCAGTACTTC. Translated, it gives CATSYGPLYEQYF.

The chain links TRBV5-5 to TRBJ1-1; 9 bases match TRBD1. This CDR3 comprises 15 residues. Looked up from germline, CDR1 is SGHKS and CDR2 is YYEKEE (reference sequence). Trimming removed 4 bases from V and 3 bases from J; junction bases left unmatched: 7. In DNA form, the CDR3 reads TGTGCCAGCAGCCGGACAGGGGCTCGGTACACTGAAGCTTTCTTT. This translates into CASSRTGARYTEAFF.

The gene calls are TRBV10-3 and TRBJ2-1, with 9 positions matching TRBD1. Looked up from germline, CDR1 is ENHRY and CDR2 is SYGVKD. J gave up 4 bases and V 0 bases, and 4 bases lay outside the gene matches. The length of the CDR3 is 16 residues. The CDR3 coding sequence is TGTGCCATCAGTGAGTCTGTTGGACAGGGGTACAATGAGCAGTTCTTC. This encodes CAISESVGQGYNEQFF.

V and J are TRBV5-8 and TRBJ2-5, with 7 bases aligning to TRBD2. This CDR3 region has 17 residues. J was trimmed by 5 bases and V by 0 bases; bases with no gene match: 13. Germline V gene lookup returns CDR1 SGHTS and CDR2 YDEGEE. CDR3 residues: CASSLVGFSGEAETQYF. In DNA form, the CDR3 reads TGTGCCAGCAGCTTGGTAGGGTTCAGCGGGGAAGCGGAGACCCAGTACTTC.

The chain has TRBV6-5 and TRBJ1-1, with 8 bases identical to TRBD1. Germline V gene sequence: CDR1 MNHEY, CDR2 SVGAGI. With V trimmed by 6 bases and J by 7 bases, 10 bases remained unmatched. This CDR3 spans 14 amino acids. The CDR3 loop is CASRREDRAFEAFF. The CDR3 nucleotides read TGTGCCAGCAGGAGGGAGGACAGGGCCTTTGAAGCTTTCTTT.

The chain recombines TRBV7-2 with TRBJ1-2; D remains unclear. V was shortened by 1 base and J by 4 bases, with 10 bases between the two germline ends. This CDR3 comprises 14 residues. The germline V gene encodes CDR1 SGHTA and CDR2 FQGNSA. This CDR3 reads CASSLGSVSYGYTF. The DNA of the CDR3 is TGTGCCAGCAGCTTAGGTAGTGTTTCCTATGGCTACACCTTC.

The chain has TRBV3-1 (or the pseudogene TRBV3-2) and TRBJ1-1; D is possibly TRBD1 (5 bases). The germline V gene encodes CDR1 LGHDT and CDR2 YNNKEL (reference sequence). V was shortened by 9 bases and J by 2 bases, with 13 bases between the two germline ends. CDR3 size: 13 residues. As DNA, the CDR3 is TGTGCCAGTCGTCAGGGATCAAACACTGAAGCTTTCTTT. Translation gives CASRQGSNTEAFF.